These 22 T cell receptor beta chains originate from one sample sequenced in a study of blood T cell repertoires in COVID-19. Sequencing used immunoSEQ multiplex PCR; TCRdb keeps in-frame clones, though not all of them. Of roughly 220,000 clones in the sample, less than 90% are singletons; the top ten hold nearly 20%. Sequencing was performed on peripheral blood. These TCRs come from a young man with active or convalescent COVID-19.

The DNA of the CDR3 is TGTGCCAGCAGTCGAGGGACTAGCGGTTACGAGCAGTACTTC. Its protein product is CASSRGTSGYEQYF. The chain carries TRBV27 and TRBJ2-7; TRBD2 matches at 11 bases. The trim removed 5 bases at V and 4 bases at J, leaving 4 bases unmatched. The CDR3 is 14 amino acids. In germline, CDR1 is MNHEY, CDR2 SMNVEV (reference sequence).

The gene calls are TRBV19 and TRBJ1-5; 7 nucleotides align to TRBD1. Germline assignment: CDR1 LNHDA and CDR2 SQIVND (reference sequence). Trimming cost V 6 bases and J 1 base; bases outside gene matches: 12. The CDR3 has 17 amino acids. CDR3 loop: CASRPLDRDRSNQPQHF. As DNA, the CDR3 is TGTGCCAGTAGGCCGCTCGACAGGGATAGGAGCAATCAGCCCCAGCATTTT.

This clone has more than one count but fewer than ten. The CDR3 bases are TGTGCCAGCAGTGAGAAGATGGGCATGCGGGGTGAAGCTTTCTTT. This gives the protein CASSEKMGMRGEAFF. The chain carries TRBV6-1 and TRBJ1-1; no firm D call. V lost 3 bases and J 7 bases, leaving 18 bases between the germline ends. The germline CDR1 and CDR2 sequences are MNHNS and SASEGT. The CDR3 contains 15 residues.

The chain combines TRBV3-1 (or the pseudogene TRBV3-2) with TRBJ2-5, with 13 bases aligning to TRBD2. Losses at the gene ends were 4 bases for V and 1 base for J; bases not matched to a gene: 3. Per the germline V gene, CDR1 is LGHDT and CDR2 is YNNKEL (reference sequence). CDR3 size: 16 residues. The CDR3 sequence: CASSLRLAGGQETQYF. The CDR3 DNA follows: TGTGCCAGCAGCCTTCGACTAGCGGGGGGCCAAGAGACCCAGTACTTC.

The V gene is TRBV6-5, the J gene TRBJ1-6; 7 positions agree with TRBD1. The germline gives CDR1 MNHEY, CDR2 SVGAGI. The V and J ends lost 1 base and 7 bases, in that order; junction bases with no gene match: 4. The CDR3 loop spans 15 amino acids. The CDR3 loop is CASSYFGTENSPLHF. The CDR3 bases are TGTGCCAGCAGTTACTTTGGGACAGAGAATTCACCCCTCCACTTT.

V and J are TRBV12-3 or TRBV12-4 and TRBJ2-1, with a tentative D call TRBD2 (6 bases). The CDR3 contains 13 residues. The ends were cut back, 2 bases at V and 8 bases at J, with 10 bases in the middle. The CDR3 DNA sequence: TGTGCCAGCAGTTTAAGGCGGGGATATGAGCAGTTCTTC. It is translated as CASSLRRGYEQFF.

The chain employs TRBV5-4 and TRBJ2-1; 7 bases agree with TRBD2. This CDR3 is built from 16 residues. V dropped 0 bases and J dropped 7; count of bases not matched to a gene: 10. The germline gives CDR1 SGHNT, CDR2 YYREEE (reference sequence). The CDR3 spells CASSLDSREKENEQFF. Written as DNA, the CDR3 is TGTGCCAGCAGCTTGGATTCGCGGGAGAAGGAGAATGAGCAGTTCTTC.

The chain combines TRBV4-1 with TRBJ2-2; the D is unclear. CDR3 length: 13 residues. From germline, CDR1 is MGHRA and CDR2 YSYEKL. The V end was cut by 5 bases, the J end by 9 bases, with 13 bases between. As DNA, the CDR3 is TGCGCCAGCAGCTCCACCCCAGGCCGGGAGCTGTTTTTT. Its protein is CASSSTPGRELFF.

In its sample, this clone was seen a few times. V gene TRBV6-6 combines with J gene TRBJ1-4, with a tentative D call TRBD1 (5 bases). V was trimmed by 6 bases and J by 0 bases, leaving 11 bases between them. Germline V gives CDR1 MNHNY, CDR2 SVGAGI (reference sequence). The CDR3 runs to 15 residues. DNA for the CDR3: TGTGCCAGCAGACGCAGGGATTCAACTAATGAAAAACTGTTTTTT. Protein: CASRRRDSTNEKLFF.

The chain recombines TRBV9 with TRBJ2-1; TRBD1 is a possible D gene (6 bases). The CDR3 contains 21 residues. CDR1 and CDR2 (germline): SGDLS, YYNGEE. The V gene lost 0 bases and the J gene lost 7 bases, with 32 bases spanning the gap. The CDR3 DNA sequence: TGTGCCAGCAGCGTAGAAGCCCAAGGGTTGGGCCGGACAGTAAGGTCTAATGAGCAGTTCTTC. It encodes CASSVEAQGLGRTVRSNEQFF.

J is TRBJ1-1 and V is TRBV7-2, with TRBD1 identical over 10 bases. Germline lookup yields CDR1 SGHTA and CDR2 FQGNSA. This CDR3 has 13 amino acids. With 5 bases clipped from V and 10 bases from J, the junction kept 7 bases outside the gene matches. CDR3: CASSIDRGRGAFF. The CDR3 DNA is TGTGCCAGCAGCATCGACAGGGGGCGGGGAGCTTTCTTT.

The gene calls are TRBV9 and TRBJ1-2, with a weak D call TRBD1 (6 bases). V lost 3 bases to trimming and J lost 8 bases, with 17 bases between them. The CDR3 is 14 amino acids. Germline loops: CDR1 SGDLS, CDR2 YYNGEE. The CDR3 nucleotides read TGTGCCAGCAGCGGGTGGACAGTCTCTTCGGGCTACACCTTC. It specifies CASSGWTVSSGYTF.

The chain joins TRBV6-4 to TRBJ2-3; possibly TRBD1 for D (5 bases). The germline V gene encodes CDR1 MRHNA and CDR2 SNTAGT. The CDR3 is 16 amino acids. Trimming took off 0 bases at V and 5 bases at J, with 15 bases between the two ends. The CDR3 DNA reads TGTGCCAGCAGTGACTCGGGTGGACATGGGCAAGATACGCAGTATTTT. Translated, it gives CASSDSGGHGQDTQYF.

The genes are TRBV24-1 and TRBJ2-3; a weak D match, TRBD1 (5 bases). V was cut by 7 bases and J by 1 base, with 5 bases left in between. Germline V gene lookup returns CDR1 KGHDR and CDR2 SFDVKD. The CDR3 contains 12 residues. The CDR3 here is CATRGRTDTQYF. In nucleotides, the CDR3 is TGTGCCACCAGGGGGCGCACAGATACGCAGTATTTT.

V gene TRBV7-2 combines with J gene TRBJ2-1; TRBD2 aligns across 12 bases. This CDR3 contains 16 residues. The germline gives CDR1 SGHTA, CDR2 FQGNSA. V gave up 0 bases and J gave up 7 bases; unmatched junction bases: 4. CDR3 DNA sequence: TGTGCCAGCAGCTTAGCAAATCTAGCGGGAGGGAATGAGCAGTTCTTC. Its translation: CASSLANLAGGNEQFF.

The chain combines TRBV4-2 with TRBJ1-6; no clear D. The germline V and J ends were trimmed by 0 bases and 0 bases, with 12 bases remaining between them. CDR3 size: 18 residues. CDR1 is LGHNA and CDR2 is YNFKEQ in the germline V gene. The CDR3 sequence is CASSQELIAISYNSPLHF. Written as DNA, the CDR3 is TGTGCCAGCAGCCAAGAACTGATAGCCATCTCCTATAATTCACCCCTCCACTTT.

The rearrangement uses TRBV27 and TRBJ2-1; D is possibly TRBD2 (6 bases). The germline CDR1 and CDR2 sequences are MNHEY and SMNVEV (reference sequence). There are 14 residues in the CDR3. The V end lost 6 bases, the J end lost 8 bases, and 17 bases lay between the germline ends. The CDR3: CASSFLRERDEQFF. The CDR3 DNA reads TGTGCCAGCAGCTTCCTCCGGGAGCGGGATGAGCAGTTCTTC.

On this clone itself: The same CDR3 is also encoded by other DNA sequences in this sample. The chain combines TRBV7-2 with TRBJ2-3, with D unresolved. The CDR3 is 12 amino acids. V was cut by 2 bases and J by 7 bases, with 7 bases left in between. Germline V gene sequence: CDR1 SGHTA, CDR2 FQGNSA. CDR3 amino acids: CASSLTRNTQYF. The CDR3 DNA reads TGTGCCAGCAGCTTAACACGTAATACGCAGTATTTT.

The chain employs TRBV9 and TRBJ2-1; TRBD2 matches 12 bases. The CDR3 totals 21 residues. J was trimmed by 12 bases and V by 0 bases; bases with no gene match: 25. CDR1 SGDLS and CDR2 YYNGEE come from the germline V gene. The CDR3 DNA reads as TGTGCCAGCAGCGTAGTTTGGGAGTGTGAGCTCTGGACTAGCGGGACGGACCCGCAGTTCTTC. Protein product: CASSVVWECELWTSGTDPQFF.

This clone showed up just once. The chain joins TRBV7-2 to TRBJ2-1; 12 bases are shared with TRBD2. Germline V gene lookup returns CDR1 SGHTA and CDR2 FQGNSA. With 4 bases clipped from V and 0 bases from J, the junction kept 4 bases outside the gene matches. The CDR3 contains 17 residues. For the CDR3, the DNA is TGTGCCAGCAGCTGGGCTAGCGGGGGGGTCTCCTACAATGAGCAGTTCTTC. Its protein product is CASSWASGGVSYNEQFF. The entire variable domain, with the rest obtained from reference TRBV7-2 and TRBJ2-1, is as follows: GAGVSQSPSNKVTEKGKDVELRCDPISGHTALYWYRQSLGQGLEFLIYFQGNSAPDKSGLPSDRFSAERTGGSVSTLTIQRTQQEDSAVYLCASSWASGGVSYNEQFFGPGTRLTVL.

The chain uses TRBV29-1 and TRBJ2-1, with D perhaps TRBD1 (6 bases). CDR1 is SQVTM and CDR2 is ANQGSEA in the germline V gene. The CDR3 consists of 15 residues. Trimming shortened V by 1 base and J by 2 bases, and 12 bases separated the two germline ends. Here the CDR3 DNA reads TGCAGCGTTGAAGCCGGGACACTCCCCTACAATGAGCAGTTCTTC. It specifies CSVEAGTLPYNEQFF.

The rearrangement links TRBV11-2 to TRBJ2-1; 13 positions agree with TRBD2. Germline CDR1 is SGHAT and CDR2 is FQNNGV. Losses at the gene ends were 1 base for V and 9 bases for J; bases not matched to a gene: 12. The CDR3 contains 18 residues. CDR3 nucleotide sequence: TGTGCCAGCAGCTTAGTAGGACTAGCGGGAGCGGTGAGAAGTGAGCAGTTCTTC. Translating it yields CASSLVGLAGAVRSEQFF.